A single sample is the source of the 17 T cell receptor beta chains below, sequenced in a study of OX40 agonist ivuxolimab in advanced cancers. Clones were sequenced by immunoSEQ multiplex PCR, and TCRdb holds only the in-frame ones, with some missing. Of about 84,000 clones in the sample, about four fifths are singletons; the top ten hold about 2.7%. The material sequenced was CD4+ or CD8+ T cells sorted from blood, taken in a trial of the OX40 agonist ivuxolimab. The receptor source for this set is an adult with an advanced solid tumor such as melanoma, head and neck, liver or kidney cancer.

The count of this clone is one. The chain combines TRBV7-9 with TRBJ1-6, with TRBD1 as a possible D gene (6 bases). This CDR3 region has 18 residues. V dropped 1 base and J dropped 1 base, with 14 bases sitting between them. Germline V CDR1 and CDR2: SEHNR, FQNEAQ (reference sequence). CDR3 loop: CASSLGDGGGSYNSPLHF. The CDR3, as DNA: TGTGCCAGCAGCTTAGGCGATGGAGGGGGTTCCTATAATTCACCCCTCCACTTT. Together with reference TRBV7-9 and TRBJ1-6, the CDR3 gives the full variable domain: DTGVSQNPRHKITKRGQNVTFRCDPISEHNRLYWYRQTLGQGPEFLTYFQNEAQLEKSRLLSDRFSAERPKGSFSTLEIQRTEQGDSAMYLCASSLGDGGGSYNSPLHFGNGTRLTVT.

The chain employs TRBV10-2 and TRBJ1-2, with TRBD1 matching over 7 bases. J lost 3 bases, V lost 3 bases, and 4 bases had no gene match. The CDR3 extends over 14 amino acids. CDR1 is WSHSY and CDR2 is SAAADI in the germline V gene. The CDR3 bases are TGCGCCAGCAGTGAATCAGGGGGAGACTATGGCTACACCTTC. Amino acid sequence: CASSESGGDYGYTF.

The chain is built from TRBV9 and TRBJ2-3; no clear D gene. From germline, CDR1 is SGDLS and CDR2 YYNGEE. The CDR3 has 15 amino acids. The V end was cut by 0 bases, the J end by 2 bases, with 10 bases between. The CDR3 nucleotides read TGTGCCAGCAGCGTAGAAGGTCAAAACACAGATACGCAGTATTTT. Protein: CASSVEGQNTDTQYF.

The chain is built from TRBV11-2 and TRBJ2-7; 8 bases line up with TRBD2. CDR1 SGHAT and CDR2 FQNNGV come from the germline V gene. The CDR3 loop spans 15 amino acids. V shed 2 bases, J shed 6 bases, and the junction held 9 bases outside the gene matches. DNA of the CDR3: TGTGCCAGCAGCTTATCCTCGGGGGGGCTGCCCGAGCAGTACTTC. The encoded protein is CASSLSSGGLPEQYF.

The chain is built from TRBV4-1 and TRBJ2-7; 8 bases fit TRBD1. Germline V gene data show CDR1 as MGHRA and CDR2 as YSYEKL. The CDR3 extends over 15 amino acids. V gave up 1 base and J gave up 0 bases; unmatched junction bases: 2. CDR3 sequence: CASSQGQGSSYEQYF. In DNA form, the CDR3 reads TGCGCCAGCAGCCAAGGACAGGGGAGCTCCTACGAGCAGTACTTC.

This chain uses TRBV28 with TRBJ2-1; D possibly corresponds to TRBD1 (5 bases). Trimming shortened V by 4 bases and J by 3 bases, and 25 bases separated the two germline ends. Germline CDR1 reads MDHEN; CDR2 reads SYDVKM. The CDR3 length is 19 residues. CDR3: CASSSRLAVREGVYNEQFF. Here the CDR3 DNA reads TGTGCCAGCAGTTCCCGACTGGCGGTTAGGGAAGGGGTCTACAATGAGCAGTTCTTC.

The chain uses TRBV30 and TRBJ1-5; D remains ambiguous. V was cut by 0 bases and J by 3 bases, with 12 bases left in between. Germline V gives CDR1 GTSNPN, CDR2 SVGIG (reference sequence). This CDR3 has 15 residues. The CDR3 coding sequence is TGTGCCTGGAGTGTGGGGTGGCAGGACAATCAGCCCCAGCATTTT. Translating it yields CAWSVGWQDNQPQHF.

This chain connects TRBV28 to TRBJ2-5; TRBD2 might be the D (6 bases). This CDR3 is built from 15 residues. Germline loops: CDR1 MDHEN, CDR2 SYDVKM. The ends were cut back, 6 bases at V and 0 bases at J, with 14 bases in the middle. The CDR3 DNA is TGTGCCAGCAGCCGTGGGGCGGGATACCAAGAGACCCAGTACTTC. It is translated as CASSRGAGYQETQYF.

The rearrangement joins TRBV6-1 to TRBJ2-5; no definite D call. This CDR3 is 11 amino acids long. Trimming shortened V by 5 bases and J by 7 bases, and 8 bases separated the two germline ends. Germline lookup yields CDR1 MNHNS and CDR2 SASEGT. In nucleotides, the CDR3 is TGTGCCAGCAGTTTCTCCGGGACCCAGTACTTC. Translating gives CASSFSGTQYF.

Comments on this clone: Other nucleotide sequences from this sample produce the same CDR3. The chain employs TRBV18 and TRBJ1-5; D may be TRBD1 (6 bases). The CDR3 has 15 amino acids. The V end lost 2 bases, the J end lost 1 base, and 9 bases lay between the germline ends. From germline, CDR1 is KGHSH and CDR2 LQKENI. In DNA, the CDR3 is TGTGCCAGCTCACCAACCGGACAGAGCAATCAGCCCCAGCATTTT. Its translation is CASSPTGQSNQPQHF.

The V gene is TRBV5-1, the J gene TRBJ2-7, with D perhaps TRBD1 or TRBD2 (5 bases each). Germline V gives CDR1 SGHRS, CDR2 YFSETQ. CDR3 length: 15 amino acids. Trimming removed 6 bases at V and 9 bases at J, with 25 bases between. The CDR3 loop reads CASTYGAGPVSVQYF. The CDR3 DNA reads TGCGCCAGCACCTACGGGGCCGGGCCAGTAAGTGTGCAGTACTTC.

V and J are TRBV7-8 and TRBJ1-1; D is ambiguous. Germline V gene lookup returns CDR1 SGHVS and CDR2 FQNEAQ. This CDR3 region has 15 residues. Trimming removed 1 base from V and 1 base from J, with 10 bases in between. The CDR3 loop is CASSLVGLPNTEAFF. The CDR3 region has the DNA TGTGCCAGCAGCTTAGTGGGATTACCGAACACTGAAGCTTTCTTT.

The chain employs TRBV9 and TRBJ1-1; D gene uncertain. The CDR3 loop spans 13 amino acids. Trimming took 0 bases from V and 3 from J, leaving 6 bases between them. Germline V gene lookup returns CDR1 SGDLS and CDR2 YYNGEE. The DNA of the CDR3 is TGTGCCAGCAGCGTAGTTCTAGACACTGAAGCTTTCTTT. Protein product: CASSVVLDTEAFF. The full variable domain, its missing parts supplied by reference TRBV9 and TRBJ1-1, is DSGVTQTPKHLITATGQRVTLRCSPRSGDLSVYWYQQSLDQGLQFLIQYYNGEERAKGNILERFSAQQFPDLHSELNLSSLELGDSALYFCASSVVLDTEAFFGQGTRLTVV.

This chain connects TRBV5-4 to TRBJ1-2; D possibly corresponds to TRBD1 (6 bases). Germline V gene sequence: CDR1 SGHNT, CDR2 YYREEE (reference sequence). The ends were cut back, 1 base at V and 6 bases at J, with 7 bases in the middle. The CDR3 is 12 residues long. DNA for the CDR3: TGTGCCAGCAGCTTGAAGGGGGATGGCTACACCTTC. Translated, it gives CASSLKGDGYTF.

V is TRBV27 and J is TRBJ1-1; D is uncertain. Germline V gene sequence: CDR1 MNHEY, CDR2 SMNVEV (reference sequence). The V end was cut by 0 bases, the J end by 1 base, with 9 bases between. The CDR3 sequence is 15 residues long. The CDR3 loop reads CASSLSGNGNTEAFF. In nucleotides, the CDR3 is TGTGCCAGCAGTTTATCAGGGAACGGGAACACTGAAGCTTTCTTT.

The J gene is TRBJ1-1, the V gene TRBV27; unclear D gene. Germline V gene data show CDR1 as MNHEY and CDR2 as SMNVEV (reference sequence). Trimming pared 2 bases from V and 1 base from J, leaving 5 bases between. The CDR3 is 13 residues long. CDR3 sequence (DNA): TGTGCCAGCAGTTTAACCAGGAACACTGAAGCTTTCTTT. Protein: CASSLTRNTEAFF.

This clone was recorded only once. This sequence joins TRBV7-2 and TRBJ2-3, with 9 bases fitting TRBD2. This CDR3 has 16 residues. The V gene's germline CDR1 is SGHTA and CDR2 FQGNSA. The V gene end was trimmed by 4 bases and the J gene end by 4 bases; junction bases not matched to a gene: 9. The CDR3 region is CASSSRVAGDPDTQYF. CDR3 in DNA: TGTGCCAGCAGCTCCAGGGTAGCGGGGGACCCAGATACGCAGTATTTT.